This TCR beta chain was recorded in a study of CD8 T cells in Susac syndrome. This CDR3 is 16 amino acids long. Trimming took 6 bases from V and 3 from J; bases not matched to a gene: 8. Germline lookup yields CDR1 MNHNY and CDR2 SVGAGI (reference sequence). A quantity of roughly 0.5 to 1 ug RNA underwent reverse transcription using random hexamers. TCRdb re-derived calls from the immunoSEQ multiplex PCR reads in MiXCR, one entry per CDR3 protein. The table lists 160,000 or so distinct CDR3 sequences, 93% of them singletons. V gene TRBV6-6 combines with J gene TRBJ2-3; 11 bases agree with TRBD2. This TCR was sampled from a human donor in good health. Sequenced material: CD4+ T cells from PBMCs. CDR3 sequence reads: CASRDSGGAVTDTQYF. The DNA for the CDR3 is TGTGCCAGCAGGGATAGCGGGGGGGCGGTAACAGATACGCAGTATTTT.